This entry lists 3 T cell receptor beta chains sequenced from one sample in a study of T cell repertoires in cytomegalovirus infection. MiXCR was run by TCRdb on the reads, yielding one entry per CDR3 protein. The sample holds around 770,000 distinct CDR3 sequences, 25% to 30% seen once. Their specific antigens are unknown. The specimen was cultured CD8+ T cells from PBMCs, collected from culture after CMV antigen stimulation. The receptors derive from a human donor in good health (CMV status not recorded). Some clones in this sample may be carry-over from other donors' samples.

This clonotype was observed a handful of times. The V gene is TRBV5-6, the J gene TRBJ2-7; D gene uncertain. This CDR3 is built from 12 residues. In germline, CDR1 is SGHDT, CDR2 YYEEEE. Trimming took off 4 bases at V and 1 base at J, with 6 bases between the two ends. CDR3 nucleotides: TGTGCCAGCAGCGCCGCGTCCTACGAGCAGTACTTC. Protein product: CASSAASYEQYF.

The genes are TRBV6-6 and TRBJ1-1, with D maybe TRBD1 (6 bases). V lost 4 bases and J lost 5, with 11 bases in between. The CDR3 consists of 13 residues. Germline V gene data show CDR1 as MNHNY and CDR2 as SVGAGI (reference sequence). DNA of the CDR3: TGTGCCAGCAGTTGGGGGGGGCAGACTGAAGCTTTCTTT. It is translated as CASSWGGQTEAFF.

There are a few counts of this clonotype. The rearrangement joins TRBV6-8 to TRBJ2-3; D unclear. CDR1 and CDR2 from the germline V gene are MNHGY and SAAAGT. Trimming removed 7 bases from V and 5 bases from J, with 10 bases in between. The CDR3 runs to 12 residues. Written as DNA, the CDR3 is TGTGCCAGCACCCTACCCGGAGATACGCAGTATTTT. Translated, it gives CASTLPGDTQYF.